This TCR beta chain was recorded in a study of identical twins. Ten or more counts support this clonotype. Template switching introduced a universal primer site, and the cDNA bore unique molecular identifiers. TCRdb re-derived calls from the 5' RACE reads in MiXCR, one entry per CDR3 protein. The sample consists of 500,000 to 700,000 distinct CDR3 sequences, around 7.5% of them appearing once. The same data also contributed to another study, on yellow fever vaccine responses in identical twins.

What was sequenced was PBMCs. The sequence derives from a woman between 18 and 29 years old in good health.

As DNA, the CDR3 is TGTGCCAGCAGCCGGTGGGAACAGGGACCATTGAGGGAAGCTTTCTTT. Translated, it gives CASSRWEQGPLREAFF. V and J are TRBV5-5 and TRBJ1-1; perhaps TRBD1 as D (6 bases). The germline gives CDR1 SGHKS, CDR2 YYEKEE (reference sequence). This CDR3 comprises 16 residues. The V end was cut by 4 bases, the J end by 8 bases, with 24 bases between. Together with reference TRBV5-5 and TRBJ1-1, the CDR3 gives the full variable domain: DAGVTQSPTHLIKTRGQQVTLRCSPISGHKSVSWYQQVLGQGPQFIFQYYEKEERGRGNFPDRFSARQFPNYSSELNVNALLLGDSALYLCASSRWEQGPLREAFFGQGTRLTVV.